Described below is a single T cell receptor (beta chain) sequence and its context. The antigen this receptor binds is unknown. No base quality values were provided; no much bigger clone lies one nucleotide off. Sequenced using an Illumina HiSeq 2500. Quantitative 5'-RACE with molecular barcodes was the method used to prepare the TCR beta libraries. In the paper's pipeline: Disease-linked TCR variants were identified with a new computational method built on a probabilistic model of VDJ rearrangement. The public reads were reprocessed in TCRdb via fastp at Q25 and MiXCR, keeping in-frame beta chains. Rows with a matching CDR3 protein are joined into one entry that keeps the most common DNA and genes. The authors' filters were not applied to this entry. Present in this sample are under 850,000 distinct CDR3 sequences, 15% to 20% of which were seen just once. The ten largest clones capture around 20% of the sample.

This specimen belongs to a study of CD8 T cells in ankylosing spondylitis (dated by TCRdb to the late 2010s). Concerning the study at large: The study set out to find disease-linked TCR variants by profiling T cell receptor beta repertoires in ankylosing spondylitis patients and healthy donors. The whole study cohort included 95 to 130 healthy donors and some 27 ankylosing spondylitis patients. Peripheral blood was sampled, and synovial fluid was additionally collected from ankylosing spondylitis patients. Beyond this particular receptor, the publication reports: Some motif variants had previously been reported in the synovial fluid and blood of reactive arthritis patients, which suggests shared mechanisms of disease initiation. According to the report, matched synovial fluid samples from ankylosing spondylitis patients were significantly enriched for the disease-linked clones. The disease-linked clones had a CD8+ phenotype and were found at relatively low frequencies in peripheral blood. Blood from ankylosing spondylitis patients appeared to be characterized by a TCR beta motif composed of 7 to 9 highly homologous amino acid variants.

The germline ends are 13 bases apart after V is trimmed by 5 bases and J by 0 bases. Taken from cysteine to phenylalanine, the CDR3 has 16 residues. The entry retains the CDR3 DNA only, 48 bases that are in frame from base 1. For CDR1 and CDR2, the germline V gene (reference sequence) lists PRHDT and FYEKMQ. Sequences were obtained from blood, either unsorted or a sorted T cell fraction (not recorded which). The chain joins TRBV13 to TRBJ1-4, with a weak D call of TRBD1 (5 bases match). The TCR comes from a male donor with ankylosing spondylitis. The CDR3 protein is CASSRFQGTTNEKLFF. The nucleotide sequence reads as follows: TGTGCCAGCAGCCGATTCCAGGGAACAACTAATGAAAAACTGTTTTTT.